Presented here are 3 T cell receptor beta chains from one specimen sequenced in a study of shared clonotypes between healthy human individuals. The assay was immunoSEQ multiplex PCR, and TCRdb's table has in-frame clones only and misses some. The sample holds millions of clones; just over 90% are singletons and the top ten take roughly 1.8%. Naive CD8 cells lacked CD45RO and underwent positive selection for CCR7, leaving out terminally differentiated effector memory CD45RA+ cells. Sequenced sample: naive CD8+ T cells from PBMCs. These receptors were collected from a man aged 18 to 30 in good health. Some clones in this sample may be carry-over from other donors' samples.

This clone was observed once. The chain's CDR3 is CSVDGGANVLTF. DNA for the CDR3: TGCAGCGTTGACGGCGGGGCCAACGTCCTGACTTTC. The chain has TRBV29-1 and TRBJ2-6, with D hard to call. CDR1 SQVTM and CDR2 ANQGSEA come from the germline V gene. The CDR3 has 12 residues. Trimming left V 3 bases short and J 4 bases short, with 4 bases between.

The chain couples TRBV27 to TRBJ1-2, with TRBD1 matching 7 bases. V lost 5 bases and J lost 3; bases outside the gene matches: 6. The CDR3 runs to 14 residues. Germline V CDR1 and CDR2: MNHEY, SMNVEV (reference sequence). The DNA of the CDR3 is TGTGCCAGCAGTCCAGGACAGGATGACTATGGCTACACCTTC. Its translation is CASSPGQDDYGYTF.

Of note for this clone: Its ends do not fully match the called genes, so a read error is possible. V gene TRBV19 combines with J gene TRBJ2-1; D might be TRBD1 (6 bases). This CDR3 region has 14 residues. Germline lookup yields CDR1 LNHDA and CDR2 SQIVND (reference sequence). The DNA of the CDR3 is TGTGCCAGTAGTTTAGAGGGGGTCTACAATGAGCAGTTCTTC. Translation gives CASSLEGVYNEQFF.